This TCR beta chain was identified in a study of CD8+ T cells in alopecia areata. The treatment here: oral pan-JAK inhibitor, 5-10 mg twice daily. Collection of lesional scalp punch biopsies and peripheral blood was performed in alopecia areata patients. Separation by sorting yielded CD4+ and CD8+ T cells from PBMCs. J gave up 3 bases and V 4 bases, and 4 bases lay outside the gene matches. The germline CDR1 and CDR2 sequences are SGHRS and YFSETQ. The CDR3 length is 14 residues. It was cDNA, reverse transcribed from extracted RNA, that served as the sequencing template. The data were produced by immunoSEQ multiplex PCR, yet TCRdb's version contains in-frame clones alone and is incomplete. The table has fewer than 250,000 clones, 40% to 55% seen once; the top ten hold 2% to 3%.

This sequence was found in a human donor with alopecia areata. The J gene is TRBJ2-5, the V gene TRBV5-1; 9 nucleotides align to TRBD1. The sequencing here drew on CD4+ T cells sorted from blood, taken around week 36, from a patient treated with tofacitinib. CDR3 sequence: CASSPWTGEETQYF. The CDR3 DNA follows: TGCGCCAGCAGCCCTTGGACAGGGGAAGAGACCCAGTACTTC.